This T cell receptor beta chain stems from a study of long-term antiretroviral therapy in people with HIV. The table lists this clone with a count of one. Relative to the germline gene, one junction end is altered; a read error may explain this. The CDR3 loop spans 16 amino acids. From germline, CDR1 is SEHNR and CDR2 FQNEAQ (reference sequence). A v3.0 immunoSEQ assay was performed at survey level. Produced via immunoSEQ multiplex PCR; TCRdb's table is partial and in-frame only. This table has 30,000 to 40,000 clones, 75% to 85% appearing once. V usage is TRBV7-9 and J usage is TRBJ1-4; D gene ambiguous. The sequences come from unsorted PBMCs, collected 1.9 years after starting antiretroviral therapy. This TCR was recovered from a man between 18 and 29 years old with HIV. CDR3 sequence (DNA): TGTGCCAGCAGCCTAGCCCACGGGACAACTAATGAAAAACTGTTTTTT. It is translated as CASSLAHGTTNEKLFF.